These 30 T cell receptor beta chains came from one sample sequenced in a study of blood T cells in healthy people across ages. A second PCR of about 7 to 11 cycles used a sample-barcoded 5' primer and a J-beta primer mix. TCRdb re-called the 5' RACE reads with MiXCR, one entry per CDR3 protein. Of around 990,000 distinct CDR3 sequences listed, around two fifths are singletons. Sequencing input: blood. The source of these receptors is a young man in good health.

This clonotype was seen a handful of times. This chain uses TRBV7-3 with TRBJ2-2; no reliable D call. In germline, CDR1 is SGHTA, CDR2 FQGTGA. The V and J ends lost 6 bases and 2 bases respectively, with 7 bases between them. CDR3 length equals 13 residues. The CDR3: CASSHDNTGELFF. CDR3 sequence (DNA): TGTGCCAGCAGTCATGACAACACCGGGGAGCTGTTTTTT.

The CDR3 region has the DNA TGTGCCACCAGCAGAGATAGTACAGTGGGGGAGACCCAGTACTTC. It yields the protein CATSRDSTVGETQYF. J is TRBJ2-5 and V is TRBV15; D is unresolved. This CDR3 is built from 15 residues. V was cut by 0 bases and J by 5 bases, with 13 bases left in between. Per germline, CDR1 LNHNV and CDR2 YYDKDF (reference sequence).

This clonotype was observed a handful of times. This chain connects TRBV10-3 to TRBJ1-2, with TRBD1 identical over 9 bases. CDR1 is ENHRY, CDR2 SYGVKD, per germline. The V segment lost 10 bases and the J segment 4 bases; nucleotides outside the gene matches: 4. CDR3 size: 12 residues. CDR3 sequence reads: CATSGQGYGYTF. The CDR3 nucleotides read TGTGCCACCTCGGGACAGGGCTATGGCTACACCTTC.

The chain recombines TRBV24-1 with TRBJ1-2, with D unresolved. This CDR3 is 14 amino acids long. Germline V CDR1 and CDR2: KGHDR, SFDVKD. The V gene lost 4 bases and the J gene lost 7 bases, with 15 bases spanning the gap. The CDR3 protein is CATSDQVPGAGYTF. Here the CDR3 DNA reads TGTGCCACCAGTGACCAGGTCCCGGGAGCTGGCTACACCTTC.

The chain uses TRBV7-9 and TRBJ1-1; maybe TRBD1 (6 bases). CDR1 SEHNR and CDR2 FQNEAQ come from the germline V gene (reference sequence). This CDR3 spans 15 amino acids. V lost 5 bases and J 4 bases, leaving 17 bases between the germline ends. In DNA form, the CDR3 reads TGTGCCAGCAGCGCTGGGACATCTGGGGGCACTGAAGCTTTCTTT. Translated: CASSAGTSGGTEAFF.

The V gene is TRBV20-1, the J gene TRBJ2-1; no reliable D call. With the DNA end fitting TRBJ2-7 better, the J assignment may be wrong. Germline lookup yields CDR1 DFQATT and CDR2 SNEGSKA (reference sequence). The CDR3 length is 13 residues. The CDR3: CSARDPDGYEQYF. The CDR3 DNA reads TGCAGTGCTAGAGACCCGGACGGCTACGAGCAGTACTTC.

As DNA, the CDR3 is TGTGCCAGCAGGCTAGAACAGGGGCGGAATCAGCCCCAGCATTTT. Its protein is CASRLEQGRNQPQHF. The chain recombines TRBV2 with TRBJ1-5; 7 bases align to TRBD1. Germline CDR1 and CDR2: SNHLY and FYNNEI. The CDR3 spans 15 residues. Germline trimming cut 6 bases from V and 4 bases from J; bases unmatched to any gene: 9.

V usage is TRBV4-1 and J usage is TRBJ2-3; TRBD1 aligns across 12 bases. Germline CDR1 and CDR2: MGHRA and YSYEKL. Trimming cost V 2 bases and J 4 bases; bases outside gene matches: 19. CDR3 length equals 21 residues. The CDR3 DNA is TGCGCCAGCAGCCAAAAGTCTTCGGGTACCGGGACAGGGGGCGCCGCAGATACGCAGTATTTT. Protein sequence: CASSQKSSGTGTGGAADTQYF.

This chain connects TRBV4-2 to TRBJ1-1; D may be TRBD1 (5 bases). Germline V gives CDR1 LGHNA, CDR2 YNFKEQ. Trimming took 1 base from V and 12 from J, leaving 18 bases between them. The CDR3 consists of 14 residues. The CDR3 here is CASSQGGLKRLTFF. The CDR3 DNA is TGTGCCAGCAGCCAAGGGGGACTGAAGAGATTGACTTTCTTT.

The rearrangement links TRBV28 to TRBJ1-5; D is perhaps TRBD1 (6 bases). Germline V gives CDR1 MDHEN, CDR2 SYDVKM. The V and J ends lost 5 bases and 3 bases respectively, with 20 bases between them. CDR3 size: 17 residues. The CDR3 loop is CASSERGTTVYNQPQHF. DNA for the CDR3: TGTGCCAGCAGTGAAAGGGGGACAACAGTTTACAATCAGCCCCAGCATTTT.

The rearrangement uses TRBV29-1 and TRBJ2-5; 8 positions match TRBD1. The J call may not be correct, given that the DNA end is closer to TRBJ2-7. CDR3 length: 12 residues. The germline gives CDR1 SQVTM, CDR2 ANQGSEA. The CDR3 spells CSVGTGAFEQYF. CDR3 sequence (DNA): TGCAGCGTCGGGACAGGAGCATTCGAGCAGTACTTC.

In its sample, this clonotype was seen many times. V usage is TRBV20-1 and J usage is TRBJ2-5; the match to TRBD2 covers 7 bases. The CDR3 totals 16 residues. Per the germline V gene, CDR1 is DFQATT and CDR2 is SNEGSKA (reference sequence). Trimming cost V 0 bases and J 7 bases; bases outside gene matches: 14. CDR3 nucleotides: TGCAGTGCTAGAGATGGGGAAAGGACTAGAGCCGGGACCCAGTACTTC. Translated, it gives CSARDGERTRAGTQYF.

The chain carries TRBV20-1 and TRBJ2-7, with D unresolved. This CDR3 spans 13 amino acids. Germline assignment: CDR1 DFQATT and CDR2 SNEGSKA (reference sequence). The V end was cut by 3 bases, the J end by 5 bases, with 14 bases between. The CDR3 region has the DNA TGCAGTGCTAGTGATAGGATAAGCCACGAGCAGTACTTC. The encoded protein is CSASDRISHEQYF.

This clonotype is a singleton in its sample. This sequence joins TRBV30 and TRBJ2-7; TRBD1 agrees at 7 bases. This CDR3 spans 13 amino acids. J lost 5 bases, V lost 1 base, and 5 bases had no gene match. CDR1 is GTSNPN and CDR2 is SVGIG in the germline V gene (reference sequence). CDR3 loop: CAWSDRGDNEQYF. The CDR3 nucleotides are TGTGCCTGGAGTGACAGGGGAGATAACGAGCAGTACTTC.

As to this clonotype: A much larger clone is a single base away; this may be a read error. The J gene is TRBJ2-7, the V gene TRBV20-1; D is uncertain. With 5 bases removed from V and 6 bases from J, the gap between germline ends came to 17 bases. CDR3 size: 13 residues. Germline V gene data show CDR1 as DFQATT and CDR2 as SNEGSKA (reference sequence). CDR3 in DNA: TGCAGTGCTGGATTTACTAATGAAGGCGAGCAGTACTTC. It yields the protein CSAGFTNEGEQYF.

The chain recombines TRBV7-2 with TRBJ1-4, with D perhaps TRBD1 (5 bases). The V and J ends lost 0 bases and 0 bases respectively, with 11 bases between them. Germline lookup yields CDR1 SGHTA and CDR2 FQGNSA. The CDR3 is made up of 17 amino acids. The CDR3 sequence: CTSSLAVGLTTNEKLFF. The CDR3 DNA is TGTACCAGCAGCTTAGCGGTGGGGCTTACAACTAATGAAAAACTGTTTTTT.

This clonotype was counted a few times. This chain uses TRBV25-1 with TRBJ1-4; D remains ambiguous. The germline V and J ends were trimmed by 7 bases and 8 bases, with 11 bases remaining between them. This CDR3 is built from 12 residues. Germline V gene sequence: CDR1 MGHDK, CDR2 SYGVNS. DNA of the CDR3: TGTGCCAGCAACGAAGGGCGAGAAAAACTGTTTTTT. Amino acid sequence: CASNEGREKLFF.

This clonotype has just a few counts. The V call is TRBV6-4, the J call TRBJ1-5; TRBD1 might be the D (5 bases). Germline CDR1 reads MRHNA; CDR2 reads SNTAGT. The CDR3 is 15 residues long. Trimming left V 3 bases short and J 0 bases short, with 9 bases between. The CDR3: CASSEAGNSNQPQHF. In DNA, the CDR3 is TGTGCCAGCAGTGAAGCAGGGAATAGCAATCAGCCCCAGCATTTT.

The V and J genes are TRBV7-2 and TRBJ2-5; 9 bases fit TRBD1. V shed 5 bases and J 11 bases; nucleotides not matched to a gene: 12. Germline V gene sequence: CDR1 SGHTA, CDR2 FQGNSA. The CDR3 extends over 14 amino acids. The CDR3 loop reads CASSQYDRGGEQYF. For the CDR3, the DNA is TGTGCCAGCAGCCAGTACGACAGGGGGGGTGAGCAGTACTTC.

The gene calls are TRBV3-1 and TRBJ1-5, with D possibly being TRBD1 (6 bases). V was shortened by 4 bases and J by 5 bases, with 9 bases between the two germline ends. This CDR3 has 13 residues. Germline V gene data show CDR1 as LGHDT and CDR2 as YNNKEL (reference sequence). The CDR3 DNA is TGTGCCAGCAGCCGGGCAGGGGATCAGCCCCAGCATTTT. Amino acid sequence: CASSRAGDQPQHF.

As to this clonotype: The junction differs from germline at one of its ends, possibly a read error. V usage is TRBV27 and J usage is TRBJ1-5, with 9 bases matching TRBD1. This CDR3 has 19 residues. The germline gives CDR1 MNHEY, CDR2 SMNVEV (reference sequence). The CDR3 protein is CAGSRDRDRVPYSNQPQHF. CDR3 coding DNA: TGTGCCGGCAGCCGGGACCGGGACAGGGTCCCCTATAGCAATCAGCCCCAGCATTTT.

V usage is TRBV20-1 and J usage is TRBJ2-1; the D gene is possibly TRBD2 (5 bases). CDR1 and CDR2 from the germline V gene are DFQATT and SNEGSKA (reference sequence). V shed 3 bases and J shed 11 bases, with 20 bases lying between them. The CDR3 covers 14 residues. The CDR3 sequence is CSARVGNRVNKQFF. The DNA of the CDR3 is TGCAGTGCTAGGGTCGGGAATCGGGTAAATAAGCAGTTCTTC.

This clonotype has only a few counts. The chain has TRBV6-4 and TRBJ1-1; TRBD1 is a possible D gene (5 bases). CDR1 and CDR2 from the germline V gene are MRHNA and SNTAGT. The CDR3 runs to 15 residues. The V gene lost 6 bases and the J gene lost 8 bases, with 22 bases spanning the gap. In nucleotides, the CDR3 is TGTGCCAGCAGCGACACAGACCTTGACGACAGCGAAGCTTTCTTT. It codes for CASSDTDLDDSEAFF.

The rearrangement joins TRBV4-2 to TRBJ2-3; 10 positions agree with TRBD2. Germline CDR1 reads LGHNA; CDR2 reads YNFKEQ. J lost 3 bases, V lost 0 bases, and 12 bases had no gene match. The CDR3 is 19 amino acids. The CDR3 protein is CASSQDHVRASGGTDTQYF. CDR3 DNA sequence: TGTGCCAGCAGCCAAGATCATGTCAGAGCTAGCGGGGGTACAGATACGCAGTATTTT.

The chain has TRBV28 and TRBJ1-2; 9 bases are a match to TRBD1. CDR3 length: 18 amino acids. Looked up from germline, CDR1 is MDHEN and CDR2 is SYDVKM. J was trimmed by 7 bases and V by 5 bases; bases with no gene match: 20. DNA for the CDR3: TGTGCCAGCAGTCCCCCTTACGGGACAGGGTCCCAAGGGGGTGGCTACACCTTC. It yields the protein CASSPPYGTGSQGGGYTF.

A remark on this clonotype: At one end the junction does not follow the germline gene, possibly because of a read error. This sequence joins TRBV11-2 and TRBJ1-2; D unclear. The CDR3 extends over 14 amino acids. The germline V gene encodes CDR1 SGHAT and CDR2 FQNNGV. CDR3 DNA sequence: TGTGCCAGCAGCCCGACCCCAGACTTCTATGACTACACCTTC. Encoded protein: CASSPTPDFYDYTF.

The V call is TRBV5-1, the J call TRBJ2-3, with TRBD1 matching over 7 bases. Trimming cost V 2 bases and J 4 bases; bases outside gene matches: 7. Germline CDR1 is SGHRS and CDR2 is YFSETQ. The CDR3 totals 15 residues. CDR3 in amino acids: CASSFPSQGADTQYF. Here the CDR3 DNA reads TGCGCCAGCAGCTTCCCTAGCCAGGGGGCAGATACGCAGTATTTT.

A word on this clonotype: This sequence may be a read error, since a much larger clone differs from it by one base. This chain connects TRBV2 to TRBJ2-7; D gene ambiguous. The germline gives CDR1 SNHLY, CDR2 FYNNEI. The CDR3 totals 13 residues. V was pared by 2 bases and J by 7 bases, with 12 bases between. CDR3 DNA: TGTGCCAGCAGTGAACCAGATTCCAATGAGCAGTACTTC. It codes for CASSEPDSNEQYF.

The DNA for the CDR3 is TGTGCCAGCCAACTAGCGGGGGAATACAATGAGCAGTACTTC. Protein product: CASQLAGEYNEQYF. This sequence joins TRBV6-2 or TRBV6-3 and TRBJ2-5, with 11 bases identical to TRBD2. V trimming: 8 bases; J trimming: 11 bases; junction bases outside the gene matches: 13. This CDR3 has 14 residues. The V gene's germline CDR1 is MNHEY and CDR2 SVGEGT.

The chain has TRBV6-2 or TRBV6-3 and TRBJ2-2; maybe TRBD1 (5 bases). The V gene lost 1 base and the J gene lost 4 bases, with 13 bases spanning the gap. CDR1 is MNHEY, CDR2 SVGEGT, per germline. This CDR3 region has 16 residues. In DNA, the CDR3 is TGTGCCAGCAGTTACTGGGGCAGGTCGGTCACCGGGGAGCTGTTTTTT. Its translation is CASSYWGRSVTGELFF.